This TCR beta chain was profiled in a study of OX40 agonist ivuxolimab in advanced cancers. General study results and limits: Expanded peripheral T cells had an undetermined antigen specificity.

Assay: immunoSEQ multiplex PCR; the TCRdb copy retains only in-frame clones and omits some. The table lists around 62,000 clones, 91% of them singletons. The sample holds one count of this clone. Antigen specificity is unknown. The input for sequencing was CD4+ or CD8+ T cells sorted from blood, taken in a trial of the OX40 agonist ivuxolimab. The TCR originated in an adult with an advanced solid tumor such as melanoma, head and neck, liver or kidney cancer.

The DNA for the CDR3 is TGTGCCAGCAGCCGATTTCTGGGGATCCCCGGAGATACGCAGTATTTT. It codes for CASSRFLGIPGDTQYF. The chain joins TRBV7-2 to TRBJ2-3, with no clear D. There are 16 residues in the CDR3. V was cut by 5 bases and J by 5 bases, with 20 bases left in between. The V gene's germline CDR1 is SGHTA and CDR2 FQGNSA. Filled out from reference TRBV7-2 and TRBJ2-3, the complete variable domain reads GAGVSQSPSNKVTEKGKDVELRCDPISGHTALYWYRQSLGQGLEFLIYFQGNSAPDKSGLPSDRFSAERTGGSVSTLTIQRTQQEDSAVYLCASSRFLGIPGDTQYFGPGTRLTVL.